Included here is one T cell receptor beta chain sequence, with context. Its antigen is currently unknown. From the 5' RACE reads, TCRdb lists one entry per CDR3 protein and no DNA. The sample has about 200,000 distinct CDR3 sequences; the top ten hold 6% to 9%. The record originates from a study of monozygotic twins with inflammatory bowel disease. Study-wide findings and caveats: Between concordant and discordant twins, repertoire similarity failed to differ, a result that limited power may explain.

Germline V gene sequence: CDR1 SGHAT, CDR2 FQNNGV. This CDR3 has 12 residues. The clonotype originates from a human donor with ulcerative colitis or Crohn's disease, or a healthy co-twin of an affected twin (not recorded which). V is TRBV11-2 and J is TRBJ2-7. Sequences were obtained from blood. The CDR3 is CASSLVGWEQYF.